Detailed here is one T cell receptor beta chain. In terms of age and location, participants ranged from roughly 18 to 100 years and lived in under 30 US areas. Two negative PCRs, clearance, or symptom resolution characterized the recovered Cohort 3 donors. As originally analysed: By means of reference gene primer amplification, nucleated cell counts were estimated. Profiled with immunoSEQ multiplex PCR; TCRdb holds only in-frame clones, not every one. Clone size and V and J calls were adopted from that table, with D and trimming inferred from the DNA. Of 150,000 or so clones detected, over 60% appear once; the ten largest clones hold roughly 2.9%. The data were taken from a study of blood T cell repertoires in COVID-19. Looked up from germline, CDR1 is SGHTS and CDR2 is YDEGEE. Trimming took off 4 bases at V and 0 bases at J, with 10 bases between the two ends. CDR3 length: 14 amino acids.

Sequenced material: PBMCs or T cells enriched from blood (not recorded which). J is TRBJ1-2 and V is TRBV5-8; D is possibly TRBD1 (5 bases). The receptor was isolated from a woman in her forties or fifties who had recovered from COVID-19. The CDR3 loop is CASSPDRPNYGYTF. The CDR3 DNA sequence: TGTGCCAGCAGCCCAGACAGACCTAACTATGGCTACACCTTC.